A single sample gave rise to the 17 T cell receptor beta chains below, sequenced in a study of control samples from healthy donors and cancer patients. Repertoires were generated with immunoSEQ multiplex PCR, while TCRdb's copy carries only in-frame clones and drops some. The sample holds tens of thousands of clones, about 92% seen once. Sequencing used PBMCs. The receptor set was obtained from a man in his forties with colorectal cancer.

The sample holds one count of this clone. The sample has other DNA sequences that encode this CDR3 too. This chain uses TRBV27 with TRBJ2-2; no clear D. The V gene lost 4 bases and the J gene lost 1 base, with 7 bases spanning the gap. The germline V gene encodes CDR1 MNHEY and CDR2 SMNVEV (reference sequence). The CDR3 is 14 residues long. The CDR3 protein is CASSSSGNTGELFF. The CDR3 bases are TGTGCCAGCAGTTCCTCCGGGAACACCGGGGAGCTGTTTTTT.

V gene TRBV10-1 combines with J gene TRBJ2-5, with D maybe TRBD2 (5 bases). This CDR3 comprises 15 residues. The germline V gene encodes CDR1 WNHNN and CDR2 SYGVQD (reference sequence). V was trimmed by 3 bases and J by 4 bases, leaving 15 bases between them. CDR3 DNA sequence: TGCGCCAGCAGTGACCCGTCTGCGGGTGGAGAGACCCAGTACTTC. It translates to CASSDPSAGGETQYF.

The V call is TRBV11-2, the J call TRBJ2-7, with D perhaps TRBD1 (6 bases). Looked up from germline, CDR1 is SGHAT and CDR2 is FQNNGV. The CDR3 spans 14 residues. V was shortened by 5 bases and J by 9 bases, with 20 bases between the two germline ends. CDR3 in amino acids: CASSISTGREGQYF. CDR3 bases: TGTGCCAGCAGCATATCCACAGGGCGAGAAGGGCAGTACTTC.

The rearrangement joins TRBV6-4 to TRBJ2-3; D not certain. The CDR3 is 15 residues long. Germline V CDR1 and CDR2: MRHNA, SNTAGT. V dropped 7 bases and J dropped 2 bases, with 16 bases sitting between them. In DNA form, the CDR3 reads TGTGCCAGCAAACTCTCCGACTCCTCCACAGATACGCAGTATTTT. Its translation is CASKLSDSSTDTQYF.

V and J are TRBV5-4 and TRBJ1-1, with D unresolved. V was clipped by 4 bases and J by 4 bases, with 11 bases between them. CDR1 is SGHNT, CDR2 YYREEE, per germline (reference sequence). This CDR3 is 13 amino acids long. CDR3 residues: CASSREWGTEAFF. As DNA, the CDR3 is TGTGCCAGCAGCCGCGAGTGGGGCACTGAAGCTTTCTTT.

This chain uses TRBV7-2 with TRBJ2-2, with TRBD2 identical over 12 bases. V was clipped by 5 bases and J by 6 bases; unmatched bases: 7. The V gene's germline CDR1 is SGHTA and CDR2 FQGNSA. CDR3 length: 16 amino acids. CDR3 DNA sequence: TGTGCCAGCAGCCCTCGACTAGCGGGAGTTTCCGGGGAGCTGTTTTTT. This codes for CASSPRLAGVSGELFF.

The CDR3 spells CASRSGRAEQFF. The CDR3 region has the DNA TGTGCCAGCAGAAGTGGCCGAGCGGAGCAGTTCTTC. The rearrangement links TRBV12-3 or TRBV12-4 to TRBJ2-1; D not certain. The V end lost 6 bases, the J end lost 10 bases, and 13 bases lay between the germline ends. The length of the CDR3 is 12 residues.

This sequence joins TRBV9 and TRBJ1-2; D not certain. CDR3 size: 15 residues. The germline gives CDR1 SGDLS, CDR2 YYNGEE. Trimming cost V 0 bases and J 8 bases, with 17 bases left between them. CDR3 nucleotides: TGTGCCAGCAGCGTAGCCTCTACGGGTCCGGGAGGCTACACCTTC. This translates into CASSVASTGPGGYTF.

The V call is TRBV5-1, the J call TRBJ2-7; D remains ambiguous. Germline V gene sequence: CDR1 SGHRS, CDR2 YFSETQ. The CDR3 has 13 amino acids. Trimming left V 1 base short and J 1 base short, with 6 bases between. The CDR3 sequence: CASSLRVSYEQYF. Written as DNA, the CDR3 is TGCGCCAGCAGCTTGAGAGTTTCCTACGAGCAGTACTTC.

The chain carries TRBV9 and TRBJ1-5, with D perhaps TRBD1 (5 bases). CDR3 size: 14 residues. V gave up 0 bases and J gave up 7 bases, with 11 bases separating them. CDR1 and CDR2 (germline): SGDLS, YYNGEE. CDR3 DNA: TGTGCCAGCAGCGTAGATGGGGGGAGGCAGCCCCAGCATTTT. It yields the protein CASSVDGGRQPQHF.

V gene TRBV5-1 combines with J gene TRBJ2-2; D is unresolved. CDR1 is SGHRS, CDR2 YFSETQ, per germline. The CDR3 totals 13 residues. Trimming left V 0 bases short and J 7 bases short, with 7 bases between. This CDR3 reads CASSLASNGELFF. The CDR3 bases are TGCGCCAGCAGCTTGGCCAGTAACGGGGAGCTGTTTTTT. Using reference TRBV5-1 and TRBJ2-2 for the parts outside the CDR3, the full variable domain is KAGVTQTPRYLIKTRGQQVTLSCSPISGHRSVSWYQQTPGQGLQFLFEYFSETQRNKGNFPGRFSGRQFSNSRSEMNVSTLELGDSALYLCASSLASNGELFFGEGSRLTVL.

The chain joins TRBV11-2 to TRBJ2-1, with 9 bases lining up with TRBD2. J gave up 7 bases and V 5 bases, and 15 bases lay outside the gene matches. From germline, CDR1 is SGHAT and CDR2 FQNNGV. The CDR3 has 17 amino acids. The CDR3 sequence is CASSKSNSGSSKNEQFF. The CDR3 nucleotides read TGTGCCAGCAGCAAATCAAATAGCGGGAGTTCGAAGAATGAGCAGTTCTTC. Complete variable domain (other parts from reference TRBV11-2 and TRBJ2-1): EAGVAQSPRYKIIEKRQSVAFWCNPISGHATLYWYQQILGQGPKLLIQFQNNGVVDDSQLPKDRFSAERLKGVDSTLKIQPAKLEDSAVYLCASSKSNSGSSKNEQFFGPGTRLTVL.

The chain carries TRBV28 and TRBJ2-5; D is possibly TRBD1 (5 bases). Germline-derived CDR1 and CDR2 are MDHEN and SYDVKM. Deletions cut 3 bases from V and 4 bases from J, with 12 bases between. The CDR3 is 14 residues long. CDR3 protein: CASSFRAVRETQYF. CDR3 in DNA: TGTGCCAGCAGTTTCAGGGCTGTTCGAGAGACCCAGTACTTC.

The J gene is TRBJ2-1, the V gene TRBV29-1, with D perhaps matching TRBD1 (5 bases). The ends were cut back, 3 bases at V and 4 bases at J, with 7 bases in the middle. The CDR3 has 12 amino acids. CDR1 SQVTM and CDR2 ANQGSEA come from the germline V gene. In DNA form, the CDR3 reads TGCAGCGTTGACAGGGCTTACAATGAGCAGTTCTTC. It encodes CSVDRAYNEQFF.

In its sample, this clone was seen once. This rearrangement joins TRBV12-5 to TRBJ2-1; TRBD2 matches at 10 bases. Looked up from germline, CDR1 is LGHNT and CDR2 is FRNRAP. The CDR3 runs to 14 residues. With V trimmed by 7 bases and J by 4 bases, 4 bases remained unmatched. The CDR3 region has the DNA TGTGCTAGTGCCGGGACTAGCGAGTACAATGAGCAGTTCTTC. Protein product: CASAGTSEYNEQFF.

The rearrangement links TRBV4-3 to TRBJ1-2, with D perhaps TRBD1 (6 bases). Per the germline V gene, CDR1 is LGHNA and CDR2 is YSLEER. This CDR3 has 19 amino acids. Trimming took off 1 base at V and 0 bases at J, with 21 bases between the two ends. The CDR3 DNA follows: TGCGCCAGCAGCCAAGGGATCAAATGGAGACAGGAACCTAACTATGGCTACACCTTC. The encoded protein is CASSQGIKWRQEPNYGYTF.

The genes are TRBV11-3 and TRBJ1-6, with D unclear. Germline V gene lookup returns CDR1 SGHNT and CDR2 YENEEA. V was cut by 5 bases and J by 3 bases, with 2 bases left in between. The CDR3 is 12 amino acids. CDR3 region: CASSLYNSPLHF. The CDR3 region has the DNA TGTGCCAGCAGCCTCTATAATTCACCCCTCCACTTT.